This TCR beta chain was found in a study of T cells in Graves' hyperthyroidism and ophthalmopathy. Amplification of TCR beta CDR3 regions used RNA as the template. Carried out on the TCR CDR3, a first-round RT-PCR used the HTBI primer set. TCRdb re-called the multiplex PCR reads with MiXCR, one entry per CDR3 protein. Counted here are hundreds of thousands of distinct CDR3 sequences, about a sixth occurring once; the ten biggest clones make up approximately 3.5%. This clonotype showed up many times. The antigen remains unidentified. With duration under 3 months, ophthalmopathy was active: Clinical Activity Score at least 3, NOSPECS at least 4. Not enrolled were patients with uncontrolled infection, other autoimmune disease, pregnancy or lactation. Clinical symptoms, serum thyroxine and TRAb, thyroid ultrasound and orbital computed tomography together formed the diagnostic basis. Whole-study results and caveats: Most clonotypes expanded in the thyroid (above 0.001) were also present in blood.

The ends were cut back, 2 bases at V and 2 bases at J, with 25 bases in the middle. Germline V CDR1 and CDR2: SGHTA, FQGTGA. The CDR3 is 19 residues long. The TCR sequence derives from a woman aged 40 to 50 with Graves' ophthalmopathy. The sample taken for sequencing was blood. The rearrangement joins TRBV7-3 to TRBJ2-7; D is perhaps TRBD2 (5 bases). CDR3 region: CASSLGGRSKWRVTYEQYF. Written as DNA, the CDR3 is TGTGCCAGCAGCTTAGGAGGCCGGTCGAAATGGCGGGTTACCTACGAGCAGTACTTC.